This T cell receptor beta chain is from a study of T cell clonality in common variable immunodeficiency. Overall study results and limits: Links between repertoire features and CVID complications were heterogeneity-limited.

Germline-derived CDR1 and CDR2 are SNHLY and FYNNEI. The V gene lost 7 bases and the J gene lost 2 bases, with 8 bases spanning the gap. CDR3 size: 12 residues. There are a few counts of this clone. Its antigen is unknown. The DNA ends 3 residues before the CDR3 does, and the rest of the CDR3 is filled in from the germline J gene. Sequencing used immunoSEQ multiplex PCR; TCRdb keeps in-frame clones, though not all of them. There are 50,000 to 60,000 clones in the sample, none observed a single time. This receptor was obtained from a person between 18 and 70 years old in good health. V is TRBV2 and J is TRBJ1-2; weak D call: TRBD1 (5 bases). The sample comprised peripheral blood mononuclear cells. This CDR3 reads CASTRQNYGYTF. The sequenced part of the CDR3 DNA is TGTGCCAGCACCCGACAGAACTATGGC.